The 20 T cell receptor beta chains presented below share a single source sample, sequenced in a study of neurological immune-mediated disorders (dated by TCRdb to the late 2010s). Preparation of the library involved 5' RACE. Sequencing relied on an Illumina HiSeq 2500. TCRdb reprocessing: public reads trimmed at Q25 with fastp, clones called with MiXCR, in-frame beta chains kept. Rows matching on CDR3 protein sequence are summarized as one entry with the most common DNA and genes. Recorded for this sample are approximately 20,000 distinct CDR3 sequences; 7% to 8.5% of them occurred a single time. The top ten constitute roughly a sixth of the sample. The sequencing sample was made of CD8+ T cells from blood. The source of these receptors is a woman in her twenties or thirties with HTLV-1-associated myelopathy (HAM/TSP).

This clonotype was detected many times. The V gene is TRBV5-6, the J gene TRBJ1-1, with 7 bases identical to TRBD1. Per the germline V gene, CDR1 is SGHDT and CDR2 is YYEEEE. V gave up 5 bases and J gave up 3 bases; unmatched junction bases: 1. CDR3 length equals 12 residues. CDR3 sequence: CASSTGDTEAFF. The DNA for the CDR3 is TGTGCCAGCAGTACAGGGGACACTGAAGCTTTCTTT.

Only one count was recorded for this clonotype. A read error is possible here, since a much larger clone lies one base away. CDR3 in amino acids: CASSQELVDTQYF. CDR3 coding DNA: TGTGCCAGCAGCCAAGAACTAGTAGATACGCAGTATTTT. V gene TRBV3-1 combines with J gene TRBJ2-3; possibly TRBD2 for D (5 bases). The CDR3 loop spans 13 amino acids. Germline V gene sequence: CDR1 LGHDT, CDR2 YNNKEL (reference sequence). Deletions cut 0 bases from V and 5 bases from J, with 6 bases between.

This clonotype was seen ten or more times. J is TRBJ2-1 and V is TRBV5-1; D perhaps matches TRBD2 (6 bases). Germline V lookup: CDR1 SGHRS, CDR2 YFSETQ. The CDR3 length is 15 residues. V gave up 4 bases and J gave up 1 base, with 12 bases separating them. The CDR3 DNA follows: TGCGCCAGCAGCGTGGGACTCCAATCCTACAATGAGCAGTTCTTC. This gives the protein CASSVGLQSYNEQFF.

There are many counts of this clonotype. The gene calls are TRBV6-1 and TRBJ1-2; D is unclear. Trimming took 7 bases from V and 4 from J, leaving 13 bases between them. The CDR3 runs 13 residues. From germline, CDR1 is MNHNS and CDR2 SASEGT. The CDR3 DNA reads as TGTGCCAGCACCTCGGACGGTTTCTATGGCTACACCTTC. It specifies CASTSDGFYGYTF.

For this clonotype: A much larger clone is a single base away; this may be a read error. J is TRBJ1-4 and V is TRBV19; no definite D call. Trimming shortened V by 4 bases and J by 8 bases, and 17 bases separated the two germline ends. Looked up from germline, CDR1 is LNHDA and CDR2 is SQIVND (reference sequence). The CDR3 spans 15 residues. CDR3 coding DNA: TGTGCCAGTAGTACCTGGGGTTTGGCGGAAGAAAAACTGTTTTTT. It yields the protein CASSTWGLAEEKLFF.

This clonotype was seen ten or more times. The chain carries TRBV5-1 and TRBJ2-6; D gene unclear. The length of the CDR3 is 14 residues. V was clipped by 6 bases and J by 0 bases, with 7 bases between them. Germline V gene sequence: CDR1 SGHRS, CDR2 YFSETQ. CDR3 bases: TGCGCCAGCAAAGAGAGCTCTGGGGCCAACGTCCTGACTTTC. Its translation is CASKESSGANVLTF.

This clonotype came up many times. The rearrangement joins TRBV29-1 to TRBJ2-7; possibly TRBD1 for D (6 bases). CDR1 and CDR2 (germline): SQVTM, ANQGSEA. The ends were cut back, 1 base at V and 3 bases at J, with 10 bases in the middle. This CDR3 comprises 13 residues. The CDR3 is CSVEGGTSYEQYF. CDR3 coding DNA: TGCAGCGTTGAAGGTGGGACAAGCTACGAGCAGTACTTC.

This clonotype has ten or more counts. This chain links TRBV20-1 with TRBJ2-6; D tentatively fits TRBD1 or TRBD2 (5 bases each). Germline CDR1 is DFQATT and CDR2 is SNEGSKA (reference sequence). This CDR3 is 17 amino acids long. Trimming stripped 6 bases from V and 0 bases from J, with 18 bases between. This CDR3 is CSARDVGGDSGANVLTF. CDR3 bases: TGCAGTGCAAGGGACGTAGGAGGAGACTCTGGGGCCAACGTCCTGACTTTC.

This clonotype came up many times. The chain links TRBV19 to TRBJ2-1; D is perhaps TRBD1 (5 bases). The CDR3 loop spans 13 amino acids. With 3 bases removed from V and 7 bases from J, the gap between germline ends came to 10 bases. Germline CDR1 and CDR2: LNHDA and SQIVND (reference sequence). CDR3 loop: CASSIWGPNEQFF. In DNA, the CDR3 is TGTGCCAGTAGTATCTGGGGCCCGAATGAGCAGTTCTTC.

Many counts were recorded for this clonotype. This rearrangement joins TRBV9 to TRBJ2-1; tentatively, D is TRBD1 or TRBD2 (5 bases each). The CDR3 consists of 15 residues. Trimming took off 4 bases at V and 5 bases at J, with 16 bases between the two ends. The germline V gene has CDR1 SGDLS and CDR2 YYNGEE. The CDR3 loop is CASSPTGTANNEQFF. CDR3 nucleotide sequence: TGTGCCAGCAGCCCGACCGGGACCGCTAACAATGAGCAGTTCTTC.

This clonotype was seen repeatedly, ten times or more. The rearrangement links TRBV20-1 to TRBJ1-2; D is possibly TRBD1 (6 bases). In germline, CDR1 is DFQATT, CDR2 SNEGSKA (reference sequence). The CDR3 is 13 residues long. With 0 bases removed from V and 8 bases from J, the gap between germline ends came to 13 bases. In nucleotides, the CDR3 is TGCAGTGCTAGAGAACCAGGGGACCGCGGCTACACCTTC. Protein product: CSAREPGDRGYTF.

This clonotype was found many times. The chain combines TRBV7-2 with TRBJ2-7; 9 nucleotides match TRBD1. The germline V gene has CDR1 SGHTA and CDR2 FQGNSA. The CDR3 runs to 15 residues. Trimming took 1 base from V and 3 from J; bases not matched to a gene: 4. As DNA, the CDR3 is TGTGCCAGCAGCTTAGGGTGGGACAGGGACTACGAGCAGTACTTC. Translation: CASSLGWDRDYEQYF.

Many counts were recorded for this clonotype. The rearrangement uses TRBV20-1 and TRBJ2-3, with TRBD2 identical over 9 bases. The CDR3 length is 17 residues. The V segment lost 0 bases and the J segment 6 bases; nucleotides outside the gene matches: 13. CDR1 is DFQATT and CDR2 is SNEGSKA in the germline V gene (reference sequence). CDR3 nucleotide sequence: TGCAGTGCTAGAGACCCAGCGGGGGGCCCTGTGATGGATACGCAGTATTTT. Protein: CSARDPAGGPVMDTQYF.

This clonotype was detected many times. V usage is TRBV12-3 or TRBV12-4 and J usage is TRBJ1-5; 11 bases match TRBD1. The CDR3 totals 19 residues. V gave up 4 bases and J gave up 6 bases; unmatched junction bases: 17. As DNA, the CDR3 is TGTGCCAGCAGTTCACAACTGCCGGACAGGGGGCGACGTCTTCAGCCCCAGCATTTT. Translated: CASSSQLPDRGRRLQPQHF.

This clonotype was recorded at least ten times. J is TRBJ2-7 and V is TRBV6-1, with a tentative D call TRBD2 (5 bases). The CDR3 consists of 14 residues. In germline, CDR1 is MNHNS, CDR2 SASEGT. V was shortened by 6 bases and J by 2 bases, with 14 bases between the two germline ends. This CDR3 reads CASRPEGYTYEQYF. The CDR3 DNA is TGTGCCAGCAGACCCGAGGGCTATACCTACGAGCAGTACTTC.

In its sample, this clonotype was seen many times. The chain employs TRBV20-1 and TRBJ2-2; D is ambiguous. Per the germline V gene, CDR1 is DFQATT and CDR2 is SNEGSKA (reference sequence). Trimming pared 5 bases from V and 5 bases from J, leaving 12 bases between. This CDR3 spans 13 amino acids. DNA of the CDR3: TGCAGTGCTCGCCTCCCGGAGACCGGGGAGCTGTTTTTT. It codes for CSARLPETGELFF.

At least ten counts were recorded for this clonotype. The chain combines TRBV12-3 or TRBV12-4 with TRBJ1-2; 9 nucleotides match TRBD1. This CDR3 region has 15 residues. Unmatched junction bases numbered 10, after V lost 1 base and J lost 10 bases. The CDR3 bases are TGTGCCAGCAGTTTAGGAACAGGGGGCTATTCACCCTACACCTTC. Protein product: CASSLGTGGYSPYTF.

As concerns this clonotype: The DNA is left out, because the CDR3 cannot be placed on it with certainty; the CDR3 is given as TCRdb lists it. The chain combines TRBV5-5 with TRBJ1-1; TRBD1, as called in the table, went unchecked against the DNA. Germline values: CDR1 SGHKS, CDR2 YYEKEE (reference sequence). The CDR3 sequence runs 20 residues, both termini included. CDR3 loop: CASSFYICSARVGGDTEAFF.

The genes are TRBV29-1 and TRBJ2-7; TRBD2 aligns across 13 bases. The CDR3 extends over 15 amino acids. From germline, CDR1 is SQVTM and CDR2 ANQGSEA. CDR3 amino acids: CVEEWTSGGNYEQYF. The CDR3, as DNA: TGCGTTGAAGAATGGACTAGCGGGGGAAACTACGAGCAGTACTTC.

The table lists this clonotype with many counts. The CDR3 sequence: CASGYEQYF. Written as DNA, the CDR3 is TGTGCCAGCGGCTACGAGCAGTACTTC. The chain joins TRBV27 to TRBJ2-7; no firm D call. V lost 8 bases and J lost 3, with 2 bases in between. Per the germline V gene, CDR1 is MNHEY and CDR2 is SMNVEV (reference sequence). The CDR3 has 9 amino acids.